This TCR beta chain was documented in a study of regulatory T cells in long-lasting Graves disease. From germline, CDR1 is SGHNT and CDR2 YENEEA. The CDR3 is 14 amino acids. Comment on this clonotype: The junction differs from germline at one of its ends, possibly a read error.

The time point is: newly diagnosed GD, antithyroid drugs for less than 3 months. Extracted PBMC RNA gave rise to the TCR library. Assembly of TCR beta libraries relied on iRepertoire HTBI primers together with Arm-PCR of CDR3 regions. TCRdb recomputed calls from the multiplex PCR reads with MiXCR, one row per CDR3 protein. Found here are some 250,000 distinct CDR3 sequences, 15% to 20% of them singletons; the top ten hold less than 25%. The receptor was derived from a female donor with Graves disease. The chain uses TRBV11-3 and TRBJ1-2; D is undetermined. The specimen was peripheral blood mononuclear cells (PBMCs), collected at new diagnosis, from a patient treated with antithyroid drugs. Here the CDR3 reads CASSSRHENYSYTF. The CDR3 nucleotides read TGTGCCAGCAGCTCGCGACACGAAAACTATAGCTACACCTTC.